These 2 T cell receptor beta chains share one sample of origin, sequenced in a study of neurological immune-mediated disorders. Described time point: longitudinal time-point 2. MiXCR, applied by TCRdb to the 5' RACE reads, yields one record per CDR3 protein. The sample has 70,000 to 95,000 distinct CDR3 sequences, less than 15% seen once; the top ten hold under 6%. The sequencing sample was made of PBMCs. These receptors were obtained from a female donor with HTLV-1-associated myelopathy (HAM/TSP).

Ten or more counts support this clonotype. This chain links TRBV10-3 with TRBJ2-3, with D perhaps TRBD2 (6 bases). V was clipped by 7 bases and J by 4 bases, with 12 bases between them. The CDR3 loop spans 13 amino acids. Germline V gene sequence: CDR1 ENHRY, CDR2 SYGVKD. CDR3 residues: CAIMRGEADTQYF. In DNA form, the CDR3 reads TGTGCCATCATGCGAGGGGAGGCAGATACGCAGTATTTT.

This chain links TRBV3-1 with TRBJ2-1; 10 positions agree with TRBD2. The CDR3 contains 21 residues. Trimming removed 4 bases from V and 0 bases from J; junction bases left unmatched: 18. Germline assignment: CDR1 LGHDT and CDR2 YNNKEL (reference sequence). CDR3 coding DNA: TGTGCCAGCAGCCCCCTGCCAGGGATAGCGGGGGGCCGGAGCTCCTACAATGAGCAGTTCTTC. Its protein product is CASSPLPGIAGGRSSYNEQFF.